The next 7 T cell receptor beta chains were all read from a single sample in a study of shared clonotypes between healthy human individuals. Assay: immunoSEQ multiplex PCR; the TCRdb copy retains only in-frame clones and omits some. This table holds millions of clones, over 85% found once. The sequenced sample was naive CD4+ T cells sorted from blood. Subset in this sample: CD45RA+ positively selected. Every receptor here comes from a young man in good health.

Remarks on this clone: The same CDR3 can be traced to other DNA sequences in this sample. This chain joins TRBV19 and TRBJ2-5; the D gene could be TRBD1 or TRBD2 (5 bases each). The CDR3 is 14 residues long. The germline V and J ends were trimmed by 3 bases and 2 bases, with 10 bases remaining between them. Germline V gene lookup returns CDR1 LNHDA and CDR2 SQIVND (reference sequence). CDR3 residues: CASSMGRGQETQYF. DNA of the CDR3: TGTGCCAGTAGTATGGGGCGAGGGCAAGAGACCCAGTACTTC. Drawing the rest from reference TRBV19 and TRBJ2-5, the complete variable domain is DGGITQSPKYLFRKEGQNVTLSCEQNLNHDAMYWYRQDPGQGLRLIYYSQIVNDFQKGDIAEGYSVSREKKESFPLTVTSAQKNPTAFYLCASSMGRGQETQYFGPGTRLLVL.

The chain uses TRBV27 and TRBJ2-5, with D possibly matching TRBD1 (6 bases). Trimming removed 3 bases from V and 5 bases from J, with 19 bases in between. Germline V gene sequence: CDR1 MNHEY, CDR2 SMNVEV (reference sequence). The CDR3 runs to 16 residues. The DNA for the CDR3 is TGTGCCAGCAGTTTGGGTGACAGGTACTCGTTGGAGACCCAGTACTTC. Protein sequence: CASSLGDRYSLETQYF.

The chain couples TRBV10-3 to TRBJ2-3, with TRBD2 matching 8 bases. Looked up from germline, CDR1 is ENHRY and CDR2 is SYGVKD. The trim removed 4 bases at V and 2 bases at J, leaving 8 bases unmatched. CDR3 size: 16 residues. The CDR3: CAISVGAGATTDTQYF. CDR3 DNA sequence: TGTGCCATCAGTGTTGGAGCGGGGGCGACCACAGATACGCAGTATTTT.

The V and J genes are TRBV5-1 and TRBJ1-1; D may be TRBD1 (6 bases). CDR3 length equals 14 residues. Trimming shortened V by 0 bases and J by 7 bases, and 13 bases separated the two germline ends. Per the germline V gene, CDR1 is SGHRS and CDR2 is YFSETQ. The CDR3 DNA reads TGCGCCAGCAGCTTGGCCGGGGACATCCTTGAAGCTTTCTTT. It specifies CASSLAGDILEAFF.

The chain couples TRBV29-1 to TRBJ2-1; no clear D. There are 14 residues in the CDR3. V lost 4 bases and J 0 bases, leaving 10 bases between the germline ends. Germline V gene lookup returns CDR1 SQVTM and CDR2 ANQGSEA. CDR3 region: CSVVGRSSYNEQFF. CDR3 coding DNA: TGCAGCGTTGTAGGCAGAAGCTCCTACAATGAGCAGTTCTTC.

Details on this clone: Other DNA sequences within the sample encode an identical CDR3. In DNA form, the CDR3 reads TGTGCCAGCAGCTTAGCTTCTGGCTACACCTTC. Protein product: CASSLASGYTF. This chain links TRBV7-2 with TRBJ1-2; D remains unclear. CDR3 length: 11 amino acids. V lost 0 bases, J lost 7 bases, and 3 bases lay in between. The germline V gene encodes CDR1 SGHTA and CDR2 FQGNSA.

The chain employs TRBV18 and TRBJ1-1; 7 bases fit TRBD1. CDR1 KGHSH and CDR2 LQKENI come from the germline V gene. The CDR3 is 15 residues long. J lost 5 bases, V lost 6 bases, and 12 bases had no gene match. The CDR3 sequence is CASSWETGWRTEAFF. CDR3 DNA sequence: TGTGCCAGCTCGTGGGAGACAGGGTGGAGGACTGAAGCTTTCTTT.